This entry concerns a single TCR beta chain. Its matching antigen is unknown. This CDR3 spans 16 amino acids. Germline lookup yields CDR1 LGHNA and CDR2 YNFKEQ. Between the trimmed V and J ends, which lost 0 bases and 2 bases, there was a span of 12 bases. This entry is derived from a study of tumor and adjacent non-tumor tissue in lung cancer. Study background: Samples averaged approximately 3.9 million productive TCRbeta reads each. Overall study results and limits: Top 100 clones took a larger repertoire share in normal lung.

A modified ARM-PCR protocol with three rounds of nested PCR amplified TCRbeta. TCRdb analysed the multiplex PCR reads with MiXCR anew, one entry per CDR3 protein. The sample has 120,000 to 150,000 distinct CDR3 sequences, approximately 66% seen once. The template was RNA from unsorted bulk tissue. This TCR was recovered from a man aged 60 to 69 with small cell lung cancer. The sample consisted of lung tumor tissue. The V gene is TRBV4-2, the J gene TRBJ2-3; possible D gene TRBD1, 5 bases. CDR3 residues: CASSQEGATFTDTQYF. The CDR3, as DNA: TGTGCCAGCAGCCAAGAAGGGGCTACCTTCACAGATACGCAGTATTTT.